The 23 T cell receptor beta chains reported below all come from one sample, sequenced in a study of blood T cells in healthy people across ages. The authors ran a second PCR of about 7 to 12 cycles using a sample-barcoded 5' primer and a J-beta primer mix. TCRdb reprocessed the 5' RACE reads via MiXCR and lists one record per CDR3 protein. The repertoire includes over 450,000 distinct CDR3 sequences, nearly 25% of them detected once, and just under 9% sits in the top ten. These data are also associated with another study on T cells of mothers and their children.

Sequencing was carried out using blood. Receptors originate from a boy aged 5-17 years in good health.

The CDR3 bases are TGCAGCGTTGTGACAGGACAATACGAGCAGTACTTC. Encoded protein: CSVVTGQYEQYF. J is TRBJ2-7 and V is TRBV29-1; D is perhaps TRBD1 (6 bases). Germline V lookup: CDR1 SQVTM, CDR2 ANQGSEA. Trimming stripped 4 bases from V and 4 bases from J, with 11 bases between. The CDR3 extends over 12 amino acids.

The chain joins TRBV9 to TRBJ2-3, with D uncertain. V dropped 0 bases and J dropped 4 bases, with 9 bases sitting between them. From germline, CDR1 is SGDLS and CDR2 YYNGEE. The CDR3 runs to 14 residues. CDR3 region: CASSVVQGADTQYF. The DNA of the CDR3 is TGTGCCAGCAGCGTAGTTCAAGGAGCAGATACGCAGTATTTT. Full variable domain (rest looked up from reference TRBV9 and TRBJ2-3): DSGVTQTPKHLITATGQRVTLRCSPRSGDLSVYWYQQSLDQGLQFLIQYYNGEERAKGNILERFSAQQFPDLHSELNLSSLELGDSALYFCASSVVQGADTQYFGPGTRLTVL.

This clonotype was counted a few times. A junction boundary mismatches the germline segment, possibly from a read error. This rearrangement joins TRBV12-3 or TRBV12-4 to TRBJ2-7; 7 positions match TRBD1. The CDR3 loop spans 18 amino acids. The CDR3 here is CARSFALPLDRSGREQYF. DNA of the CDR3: TGTGCCCGCAGTTTTGCCCTACCGCTGGACAGGAGCGGACGCGAGCAGTACTTC.

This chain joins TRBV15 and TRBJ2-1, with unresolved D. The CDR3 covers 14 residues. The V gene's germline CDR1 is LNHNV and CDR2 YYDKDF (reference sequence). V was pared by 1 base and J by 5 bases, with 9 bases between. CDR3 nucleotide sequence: TGTGCCACCAGCAGAGGTAGTAACGACAATGAGCAGTTCTTC. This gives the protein CATSRGSNDNEQFF.

CDR3 region: CASSQEGAEYLYEQYF. The CDR3 DNA reads as TGTGCCAGCAGCCAAGAAGGAGCGGAATATCTCTACGAGCAGTACTTC. This sequence joins TRBV3-1 and TRBJ2-7; D possibly corresponds to TRBD2 (5 bases). Trimming took off 0 bases at V and 3 bases at J, with 15 bases between the two ends. In germline, CDR1 is LGHDT, CDR2 YNNKEL (reference sequence). The CDR3 has 16 residues.

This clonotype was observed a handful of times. CDR3 nucleotide sequence: TGTGCCAGCAGTGGAGACAGGGGGCGCAGAGAGACCCAGTACTTC. Translating it yields CASSGDRGRRETQYF. The chain combines TRBV27 with TRBJ2-1, with TRBD1 matching 10 bases. The tail of the sequence fits TRBJ2-5 better, so the J call may be wrong. CDR1 and CDR2 (germline): MNHEY, SMNVEV (reference sequence). The CDR3 covers 15 residues.

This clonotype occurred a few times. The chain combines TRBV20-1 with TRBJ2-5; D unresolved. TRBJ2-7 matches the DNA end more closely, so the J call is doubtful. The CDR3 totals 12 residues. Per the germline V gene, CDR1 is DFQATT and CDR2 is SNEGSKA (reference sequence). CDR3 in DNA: TGCAGTGCCAGTGGGTTCTCCTACGAGCAGTACTTC. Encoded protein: CSASGFSYEQYF.

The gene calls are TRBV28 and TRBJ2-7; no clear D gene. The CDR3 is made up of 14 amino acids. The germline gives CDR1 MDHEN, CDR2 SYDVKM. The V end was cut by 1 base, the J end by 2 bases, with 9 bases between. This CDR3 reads CASSLSGSAYEQYF. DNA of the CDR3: TGTGCCAGCAGTTTATCGGGCTCAGCCTACGAGCAGTACTTC.

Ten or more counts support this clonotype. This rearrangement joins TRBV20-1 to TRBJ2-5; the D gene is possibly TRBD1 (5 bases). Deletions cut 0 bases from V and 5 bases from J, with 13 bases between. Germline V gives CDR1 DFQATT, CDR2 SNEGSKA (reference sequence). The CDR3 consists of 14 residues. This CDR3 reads CSARDLRVLETQYF. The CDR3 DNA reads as TGCAGTGCTAGAGACCTCAGGGTTTTGGAGACCCAGTACTTC.

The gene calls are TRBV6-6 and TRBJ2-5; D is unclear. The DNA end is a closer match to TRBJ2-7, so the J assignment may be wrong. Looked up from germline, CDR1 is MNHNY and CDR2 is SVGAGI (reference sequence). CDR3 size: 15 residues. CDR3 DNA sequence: TGTGCCAGCAGCCCTTCGAACAAGCGCTCCTACGAGCAGTACTTC. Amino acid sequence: CASSPSNKRSYEQYF.

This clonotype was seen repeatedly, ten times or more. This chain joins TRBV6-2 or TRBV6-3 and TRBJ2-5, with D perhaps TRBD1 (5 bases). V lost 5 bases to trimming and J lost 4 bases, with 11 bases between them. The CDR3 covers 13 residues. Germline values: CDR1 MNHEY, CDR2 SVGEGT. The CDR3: CASSPRVPETQYF. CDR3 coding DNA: TGTGCCAGCAGTCCCAGGGTCCCAGAGACCCAGTACTTC.

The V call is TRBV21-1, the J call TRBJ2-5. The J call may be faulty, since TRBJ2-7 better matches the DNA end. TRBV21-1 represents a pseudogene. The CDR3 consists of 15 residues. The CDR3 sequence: CASSSLSDGPYEQYF. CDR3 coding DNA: TGTGCCAGCAGCTCGCTCTCGGACGGACCCTACGAGCAGTACTTC.

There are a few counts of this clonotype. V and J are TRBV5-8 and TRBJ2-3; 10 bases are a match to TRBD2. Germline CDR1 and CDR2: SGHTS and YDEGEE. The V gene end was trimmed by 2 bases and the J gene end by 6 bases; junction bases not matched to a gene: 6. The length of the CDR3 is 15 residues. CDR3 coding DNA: TGTGCCAGCAGCTTTCTAGCGGGAGATTGGGATACGCAGTATTTT. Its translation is CASSFLAGDWDTQYF.

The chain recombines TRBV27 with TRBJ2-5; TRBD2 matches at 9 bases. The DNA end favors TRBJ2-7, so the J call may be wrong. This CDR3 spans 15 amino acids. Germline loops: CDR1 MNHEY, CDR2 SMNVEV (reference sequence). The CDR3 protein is CASSLIAGAPYEQYF. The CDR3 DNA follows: TGTGCCAGCAGTCTAATAGCGGGAGCCCCCTACGAGCAGTACTTC.

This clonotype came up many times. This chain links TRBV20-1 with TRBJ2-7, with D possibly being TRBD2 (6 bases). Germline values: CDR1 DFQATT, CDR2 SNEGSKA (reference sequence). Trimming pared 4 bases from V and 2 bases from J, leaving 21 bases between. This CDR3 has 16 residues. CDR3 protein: CSAIVSPGVNAYEQYF. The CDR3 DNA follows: TGCAGTGCTATTGTATCGCCGGGAGTTAACGCCTACGAGCAGTACTTC.

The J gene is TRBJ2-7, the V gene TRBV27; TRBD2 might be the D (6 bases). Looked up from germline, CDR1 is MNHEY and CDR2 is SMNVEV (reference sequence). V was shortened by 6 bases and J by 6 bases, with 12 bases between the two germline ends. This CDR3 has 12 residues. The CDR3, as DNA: TGTGCCAGCAGCGACTTGGGACTCGAGCAGTACTTC. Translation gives CASSDLGLEQYF.

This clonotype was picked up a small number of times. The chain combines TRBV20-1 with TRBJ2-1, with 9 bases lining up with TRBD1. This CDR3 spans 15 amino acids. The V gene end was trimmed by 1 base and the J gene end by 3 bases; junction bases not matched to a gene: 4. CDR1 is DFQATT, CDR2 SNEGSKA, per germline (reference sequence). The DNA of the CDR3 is TGCAGTGCTAGAGTGGGGACAGGGAACTACAATGAGCAGTTCTTC. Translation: CSARVGTGNYNEQFF.

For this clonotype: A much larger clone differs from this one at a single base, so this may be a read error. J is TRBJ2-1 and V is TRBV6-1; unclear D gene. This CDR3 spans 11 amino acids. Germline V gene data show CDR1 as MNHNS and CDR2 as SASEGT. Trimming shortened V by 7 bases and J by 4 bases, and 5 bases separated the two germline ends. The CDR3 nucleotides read TGTGCCAGCACCGTATACAATGAGCAGTTCTTC. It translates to CASTVYNEQFF.

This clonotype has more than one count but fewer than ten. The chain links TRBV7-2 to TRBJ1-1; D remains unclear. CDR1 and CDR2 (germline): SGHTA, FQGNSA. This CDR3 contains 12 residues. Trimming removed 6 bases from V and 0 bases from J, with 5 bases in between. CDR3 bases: TGTGCCAGCAGACGGCTGAACACTGAAGCTTTCTTT. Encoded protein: CASRRLNTEAFF. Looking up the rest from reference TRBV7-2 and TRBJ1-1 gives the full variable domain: GAGVSQSPSNKVTEKGKDVELRCDPISGHTALYWYRQSLGQGLEFLIYFQGNSAPDKSGLPSDRFSAERTGGSVSTLTIQRTQQEDSAVYLCASRRLNTEAFFGQGTRLTVV.

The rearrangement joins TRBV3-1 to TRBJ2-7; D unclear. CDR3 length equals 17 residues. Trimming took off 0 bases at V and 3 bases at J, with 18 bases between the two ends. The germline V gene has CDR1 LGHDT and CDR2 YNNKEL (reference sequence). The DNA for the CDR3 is TGTGCCAGCAGCCAAGATAAGGCCCGGCTAGAGTTCTACGAGCAGTACTTC. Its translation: CASSQDKARLEFYEQYF.

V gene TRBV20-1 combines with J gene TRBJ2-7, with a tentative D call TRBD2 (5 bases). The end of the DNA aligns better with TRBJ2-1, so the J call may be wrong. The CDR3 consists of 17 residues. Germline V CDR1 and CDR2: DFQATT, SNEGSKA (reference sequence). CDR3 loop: CSASPTRGGMGFNEQFF. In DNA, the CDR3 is TGCAGTGCTAGTCCAACTAGAGGAGGTATGGGGTTCAATGAGCAGTTCTTC.

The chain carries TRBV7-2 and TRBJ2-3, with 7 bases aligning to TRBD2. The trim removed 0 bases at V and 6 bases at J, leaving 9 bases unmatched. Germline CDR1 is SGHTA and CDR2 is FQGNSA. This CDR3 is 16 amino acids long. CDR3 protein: CASSLATSAPRDTQYF. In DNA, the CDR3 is TGTGCCAGCAGCTTAGCTACTAGCGCGCCCAGGGATACGCAGTATTTT.

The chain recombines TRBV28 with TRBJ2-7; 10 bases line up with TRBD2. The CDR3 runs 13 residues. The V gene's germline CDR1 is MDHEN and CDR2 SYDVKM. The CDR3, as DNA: TGTGCAATAGCGGGAGGAGGTAACTCCGAGCAGTACTTC. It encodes CAIAGGGNSEQYF.